The present TCR beta chain was sequenced within a study of T cells in Graves' hyperthyroidism and ophthalmopathy. V shed 1 base and J shed 1 base, with 8 bases lying between them. The CDR3 sequence is 14 residues long. Germline loops: CDR1 SGDLS, CDR2 YYNGEE. RNA transcripts served as the template for amplifying TCR beta CDR3 regions. When the TCR CDR3 underwent first-round RT-PCR, the HTBI primer set was used. One entry per CDR3 protein results from TCRdb running MiXCR on the multiplex PCR reads. The data contain a few hundred thousand distinct CDR3 sequences, around a quarter of them singletons. The sample holds one count of this clonotype.

The clonotype originates from a man between 50 and 59 years old with Graves' hyperthyroidism. The chain joins TRBV9 to TRBJ1-1, with D unresolved. Sequencing used blood. CDR3: CASSVIQENTEAFF. The CDR3 nucleotides read TGTGCCAGCAGCGTAATCCAGGAGAACACTGAAGCTTTCTTT. Full variable domain (rest looked up from reference TRBV9 and TRBJ1-1): DSGVTQTPKHLITATGQRVTLRCSPRSGDLSVYWYQQSLDQGLQFLIQYYNGEERAKGNILERFSAQQFPDLHSELNLSSLELGDSALYFCASSVIQENTEAFFGQGTRLTVV.